The source of this TCR beta chain is a study of breast tumors, draining lymph nodes, adjacent tissues. TCRdb analysed the multiplex PCR reads with MiXCR anew, one entry per CDR3 protein. The profile shows 50,000 to 55,000 distinct CDR3 sequences, under 50% of them singletons. Many counts were recorded for this clonotype. No antigen is known for it. Whole-study results and caveats: Tumor T cell lymph node origin was a supported hypothesis, not proven. Luminal-like breast cancer showed significantly greater tumor-nontumor repertoire similarity than basal-like breast cancer did. Findings are consistent with lymph node origin and intratumoral expansion of most tumor T cells. Tumor repertoires ranked between lymph nodes and nontumor tissue in diversity, with V and J gene preferences.

This CDR3 has 13 amino acids. V gave up 5 bases and J gave up 1 base, with 6 bases separating them. Germline-derived CDR1 and CDR2 are SGHTS and YDEGEE. This chain links TRBV5-8 with TRBJ2-2, with a weak D call TRBD1 (6 bases). The sequence was collected from a female donor with breast cancer. Some clones in this sample may be carry-over from other donors' samples. Sequencing input: breast tumor tissue. This CDR3 reads CASRGQNTGELFF. The CDR3 DNA follows: TGTGCCAGCAGGGGACAGAACACCGGGGAGCTGTTTTTT.